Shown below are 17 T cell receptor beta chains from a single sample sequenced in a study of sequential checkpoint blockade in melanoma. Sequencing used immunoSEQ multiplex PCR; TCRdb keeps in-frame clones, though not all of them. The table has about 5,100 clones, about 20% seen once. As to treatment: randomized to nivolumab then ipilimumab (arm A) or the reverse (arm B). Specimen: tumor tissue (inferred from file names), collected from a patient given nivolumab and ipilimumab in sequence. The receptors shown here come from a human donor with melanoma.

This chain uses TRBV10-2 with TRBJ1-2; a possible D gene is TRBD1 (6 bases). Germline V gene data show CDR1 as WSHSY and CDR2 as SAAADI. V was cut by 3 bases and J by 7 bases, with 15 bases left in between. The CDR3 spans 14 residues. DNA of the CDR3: TGCGCCAGCAGTGAAACGGGGGGCCCCGGTGGCTACACCTTC. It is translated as CASSETGGPGGYTF.

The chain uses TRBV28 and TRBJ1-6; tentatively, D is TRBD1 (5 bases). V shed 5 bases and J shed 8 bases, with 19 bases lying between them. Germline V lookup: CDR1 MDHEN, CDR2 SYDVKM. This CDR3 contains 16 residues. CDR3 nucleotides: TGTGCCAGCAGTGCCCCGACAGACCGGGCCTATTCACCCCTCCACTTT. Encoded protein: CASSAPTDRAYSPLHF.

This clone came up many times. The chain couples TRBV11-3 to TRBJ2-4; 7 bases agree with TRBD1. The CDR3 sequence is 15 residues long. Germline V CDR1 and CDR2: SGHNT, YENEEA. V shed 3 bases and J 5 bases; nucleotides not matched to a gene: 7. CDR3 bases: TGTGCCAGCAGCTTGTTTAAACAGGGGCAAAACATTCAGTACTTC. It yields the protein CASSLFKQGQNIQYF.

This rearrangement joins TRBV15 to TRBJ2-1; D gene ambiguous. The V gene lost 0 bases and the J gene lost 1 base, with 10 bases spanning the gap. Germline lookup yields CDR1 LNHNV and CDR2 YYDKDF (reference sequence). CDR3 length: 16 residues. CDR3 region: CATSREAELSYNEQFF. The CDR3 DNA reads TGTGCCACCAGCAGAGAGGCAGAATTGTCCTACAATGAGCAGTTCTTC. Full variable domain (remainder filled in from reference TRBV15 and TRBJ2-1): DAMVIQNPRYQVTQFGKPVTLSCSQTLNHNVMYWYQQKSSQAPKLLFHYYDKDFNNEADTPDNFQSRRPNTSFCFLDIRSPGLGDTAMYLCATSREAELSYNEQFFGPGTRLTVL.

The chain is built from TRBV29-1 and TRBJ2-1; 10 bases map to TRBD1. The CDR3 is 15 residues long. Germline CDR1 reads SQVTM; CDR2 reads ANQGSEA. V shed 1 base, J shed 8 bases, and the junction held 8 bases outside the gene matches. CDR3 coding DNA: TGCAGCGTTGAAGGGACGACAGGGGGCCGGGATGAGCAGTTCTTC. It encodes CSVEGTTGGRDEQFF.

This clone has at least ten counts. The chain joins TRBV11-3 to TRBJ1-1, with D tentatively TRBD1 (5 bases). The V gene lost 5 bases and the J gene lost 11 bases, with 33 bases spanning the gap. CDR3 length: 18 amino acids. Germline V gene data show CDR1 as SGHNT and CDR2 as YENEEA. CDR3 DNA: TGTGCCAGCAGCCAAGCCCGGGGAGGGGATAGTTTGTCTTTGCTGGCTTTCTTT. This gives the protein CASSQARGGDSLSLLAFF.

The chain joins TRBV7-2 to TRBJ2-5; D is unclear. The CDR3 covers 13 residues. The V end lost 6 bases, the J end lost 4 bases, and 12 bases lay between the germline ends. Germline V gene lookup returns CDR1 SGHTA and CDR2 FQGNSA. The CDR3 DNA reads TGTGCCAGCAGTAACCGACACGGAGAGACCCAGTACTTC. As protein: CASSNRHGETQYF.

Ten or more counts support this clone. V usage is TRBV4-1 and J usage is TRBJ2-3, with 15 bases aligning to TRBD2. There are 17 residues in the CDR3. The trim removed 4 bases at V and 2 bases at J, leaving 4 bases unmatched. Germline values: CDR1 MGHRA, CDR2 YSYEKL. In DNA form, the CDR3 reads TGCGCCAGCAGCCCGGGGACTAGCGGGGGGTTCACAGATACGCAGTATTTT. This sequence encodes CASSPGTSGGFTDTQYF.

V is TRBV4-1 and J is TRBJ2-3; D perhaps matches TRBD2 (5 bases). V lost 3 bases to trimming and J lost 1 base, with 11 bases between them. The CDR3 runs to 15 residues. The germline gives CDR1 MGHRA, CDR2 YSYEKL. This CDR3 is CASSHHRAGTDTQYF. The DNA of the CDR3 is TGCGCCAGCAGCCACCACAGAGCGGGCACAGATACGCAGTATTTT.

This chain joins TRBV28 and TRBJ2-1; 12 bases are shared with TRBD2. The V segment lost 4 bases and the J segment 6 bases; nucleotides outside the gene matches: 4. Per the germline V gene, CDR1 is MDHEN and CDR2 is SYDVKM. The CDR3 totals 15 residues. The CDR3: CASSSASGGGNEQFF. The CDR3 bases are TGTGCCAGCAGTTCGGCTAGCGGGGGGGGCAATGAGCAGTTCTTC.

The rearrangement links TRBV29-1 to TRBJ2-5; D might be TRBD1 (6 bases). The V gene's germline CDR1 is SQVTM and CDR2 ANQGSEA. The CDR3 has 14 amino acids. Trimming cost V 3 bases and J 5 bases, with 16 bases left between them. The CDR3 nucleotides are TGCAGCGTTGATAGCAGGGGTGGATGGGAGACCCAGTACTTC. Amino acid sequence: CSVDSRGGWETQYF.

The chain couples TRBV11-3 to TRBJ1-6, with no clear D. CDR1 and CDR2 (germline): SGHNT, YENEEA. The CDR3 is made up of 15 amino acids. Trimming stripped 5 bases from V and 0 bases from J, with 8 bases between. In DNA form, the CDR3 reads TGTGCCAGCAGCCAAGGGTTCTCCTATAATTCACCCCTCCACTTT. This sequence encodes CASSQGFSYNSPLHF.

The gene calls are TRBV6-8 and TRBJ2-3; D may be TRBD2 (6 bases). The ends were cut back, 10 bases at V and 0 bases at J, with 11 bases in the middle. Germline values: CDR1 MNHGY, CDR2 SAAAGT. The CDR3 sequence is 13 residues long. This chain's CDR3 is CATRDLSTDTQYF. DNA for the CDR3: TGTGCCACCAGGGACTTGAGCACAGATACGCAGTATTTT.

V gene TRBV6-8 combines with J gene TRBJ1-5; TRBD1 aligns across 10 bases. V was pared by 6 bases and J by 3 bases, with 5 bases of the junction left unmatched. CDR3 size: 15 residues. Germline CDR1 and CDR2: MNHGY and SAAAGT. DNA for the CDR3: TGTGCCAGCAGCGACAGGGGGCGAAACAATCAGCCCCAGCATTTT. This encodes CASSDRGRNNQPQHF.

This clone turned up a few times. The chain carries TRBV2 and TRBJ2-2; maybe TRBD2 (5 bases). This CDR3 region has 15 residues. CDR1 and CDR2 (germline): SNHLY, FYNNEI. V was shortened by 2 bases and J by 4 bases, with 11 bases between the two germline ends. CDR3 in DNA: TGTGCCAGCAGTGAATCGGGGATGATCACCGGGGAGCTGTTTTTT. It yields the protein CASSESGMITGELFF.

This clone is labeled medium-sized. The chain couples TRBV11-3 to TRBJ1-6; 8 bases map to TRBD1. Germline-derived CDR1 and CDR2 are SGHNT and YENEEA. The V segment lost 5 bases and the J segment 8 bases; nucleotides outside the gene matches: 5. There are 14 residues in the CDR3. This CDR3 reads CASSRTGNDSPLHF. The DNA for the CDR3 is TGTGCCAGCAGCAGGACAGGGAATGATTCACCCCTCCACTTT.

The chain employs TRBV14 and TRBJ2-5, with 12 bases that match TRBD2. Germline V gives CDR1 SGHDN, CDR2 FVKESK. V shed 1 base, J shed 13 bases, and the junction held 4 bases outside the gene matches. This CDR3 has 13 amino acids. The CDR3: CASSQASGGAPYF. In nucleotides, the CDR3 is TGTGCCAGCAGCCAAGCTAGCGGGGGGGCACCGTACTTC.